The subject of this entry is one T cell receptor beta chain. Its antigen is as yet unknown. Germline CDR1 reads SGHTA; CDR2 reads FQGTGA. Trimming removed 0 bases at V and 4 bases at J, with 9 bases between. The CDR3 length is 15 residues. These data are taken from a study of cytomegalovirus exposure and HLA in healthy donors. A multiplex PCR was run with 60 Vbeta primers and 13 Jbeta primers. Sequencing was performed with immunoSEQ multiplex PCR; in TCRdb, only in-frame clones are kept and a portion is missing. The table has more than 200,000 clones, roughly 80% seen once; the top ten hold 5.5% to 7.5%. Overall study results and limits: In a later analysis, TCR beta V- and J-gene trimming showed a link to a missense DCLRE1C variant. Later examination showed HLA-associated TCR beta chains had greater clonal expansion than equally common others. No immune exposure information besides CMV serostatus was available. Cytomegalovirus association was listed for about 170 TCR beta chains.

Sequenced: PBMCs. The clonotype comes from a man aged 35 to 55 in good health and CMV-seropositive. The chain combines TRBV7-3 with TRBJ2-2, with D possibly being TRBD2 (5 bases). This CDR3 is CASSLTAAGTGELFF. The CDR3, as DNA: TGTGCCAGCAGCTTAACAGCGGCAGGCACCGGGGAGCTGTTTTTT.